This passage covers 10 T cell receptor beta chains from one sample sequenced in a study of T cell repertoires in cytomegalovirus infection. Via MiXCR, TCRdb re-called the reads, giving one row per CDR3 protein. This table holds about 830,000 distinct CDR3 sequences, about 31% found once. No cognate antigen is known for these TCRs. Sequencing was performed on cultured CD8+ T cells from PBMCs, taken from culture after CMV antigen stimulation. The receptors were sampled from a human donor in good health (CMV status not recorded). Some clones in this sample may be carry-over from other donors' samples.

Many counts were recorded for this clonotype. The chain carries TRBV27 and TRBJ1-1; D remains unclear. The ends were cut back, 5 bases at V and 1 base at J, with 11 bases in the middle. CDR3 length: 14 residues. Germline values: CDR1 MNHEY, CDR2 SMNVEV (reference sequence). The CDR3 sequence: CASSIGVANTEAFF. The DNA of the CDR3 is TGTGCCAGCAGTATCGGGGTTGCGAACACTGAAGCTTTCTTT.

This clonotype was counted a few times. J is TRBJ1-1 and V is TRBV2; weak D call: TRBD1 (6 bases). In germline, CDR1 is SNHLY, CDR2 FYNNEI. Trimming removed 0 bases from V and 0 bases from J, with 14 bases in between. The CDR3 runs 17 residues. This CDR3 reads CASSEALGGPLNTEAFF. DNA of the CDR3: TGTGCCAGCAGTGAAGCGCTTGGGGGCCCCCTGAACACTGAAGCTTTCTTT.

The chain links TRBV29-1 to TRBJ2-1; tentatively, D is TRBD1 or TRBD2 (5 bases each). The V gene lost 2 bases and the J gene lost 5 bases, with 13 bases spanning the gap. Germline CDR1 SQVTM, CDR2 ANQGSEA. The CDR3 is 14 residues long. CDR3 in amino acids: CSVELQEADNEQFF. The CDR3 coding sequence is TGCAGCGTTGAACTACAGGAGGCCGACAATGAGCAGTTCTTC.

This clonotype was counted a few times. This chain joins TRBV2 and TRBJ2-7; D might be TRBD1 or TRBD2, each matching 5 bases. Germline V gene data show CDR1 as SNHLY and CDR2 as FYNNEI. This CDR3 spans 14 amino acids. V was cut by 7 bases and J by 2 bases, with 15 bases left in between. CDR3 amino acids: CASKQPGLAYEQYF. As DNA, the CDR3 is TGTGCCAGCAAGCAACCGGGGCTAGCCTACGAGCAGTACTTC.

This clonotype was counted ten times or more. V gene TRBV10-3 combines with J gene TRBJ2-1; 7 nucleotides match TRBD1. With 2 bases clipped from V and 2 bases from J, the junction kept 6 bases outside the gene matches. CDR1 ENHRY and CDR2 SYGVKD come from the germline V gene. This CDR3 region has 16 residues. The CDR3 nucleotides are TGTGCCATCAGTGAGCCCGGTCAGGGGGCCTACAATGAGCAGTTCTTC. Protein: CAISEPGQGAYNEQFF.

This clonotype turned up a few times. The rearrangement links TRBV7-9 to TRBJ2-7, with D perhaps TRBD1 (6 bases). The CDR3 runs 14 residues. The germline CDR1 and CDR2 sequences are SEHNR and FQNEAQ (reference sequence). Deletions cut 5 bases from V and 4 bases from J, with 15 bases between. The DNA of the CDR3 is TGTGCCAGCAGCCCGGACAGCGGAGTTTACGAGCAGTACGTC. Its translation: CASSPDSGVYEQYV.

The sample holds a few counts of this clonotype. The chain recombines TRBV7-9 with TRBJ1-1, with D uncertain. Trimming left V 2 bases short and J 8 bases short, with 15 bases between. This CDR3 has 14 residues. Germline V lookup: CDR1 SEHNR, CDR2 FQNEAQ (reference sequence). CDR3 loop: CASSLPSGGREAFF. For the CDR3, the DNA is TGTGCCAGCAGCTTACCCAGCGGAGGACGGGAAGCTTTCTTT.

The chain has TRBV12-3 or TRBV12-4 and TRBJ1-2; 9 bases match TRBD1. V was pared by 5 bases and J by 4 bases, with 8 bases of the junction left unmatched. This CDR3 has 15 amino acids. The chain's CDR3 is CASSPGTGFGYGYTF. In DNA form, the CDR3 reads TGTGCCAGCAGTCCAGGGACAGGGTTCGGCTATGGCTACACCTTC.

The rearrangement links TRBV14 to TRBJ2-3, with 7 bases that match TRBD2. This CDR3 contains 15 residues. Germline loops: CDR1 SGHDN, CDR2 FVKESK. The J segment lost 2 bases and the V segment lost 5 bases, leaving 7 bases of the junction unmatched. The CDR3 DNA sequence: TGTGCCAGCAGCGCGCTAGCGGTCTCCACAGATACGCAGTATTTT. This gives the protein CASSALAVSTDTQYF.

The chain joins TRBV27 to TRBJ2-2; no reliable D call. The CDR3 is made up of 14 amino acids. Trimming removed 8 bases at V and 2 bases at J, with 12 bases between. Germline CDR1 and CDR2: MNHEY and SMNVEV (reference sequence). CDR3 sequence (DNA): TGTGCCAGCGCTGATTCAGATAACACCGGGGAGCTGTTTTTT. This sequence encodes CASADSDNTGELFF.